What follows are 14 T cell receptor beta chains derived from one specimen sequenced in a study of T cell clonality in common variable immunodeficiency. Study-wide results and caveats: In common variable immunodeficiency, TCR beta chains reportedly carried fewer deletions and N-nucleotide insertions.

TCRdb keeps only in-frame clones here, not all; method: immunoSEQ multiplex PCR. The data show 30,000 to 40,000 clones, with none appearing a single time. Their cognate antigens are unknown. The sample consisted of peripheral blood mononuclear cells. The receptor source for this set is a human donor with common variable immunodeficiency.

The table lists this clone with a few counts. The read terminates 3 residues before the CDR3 end, so the remaining end is supplied by the germline J gene. The chain uses TRBV6-2 or TRBV6-3 and TRBJ2-3; 7 nucleotides line up with TRBD2. CDR3 length: 14 amino acids. Unmatched junction bases numbered 12, after V lost 11 bases and J lost 4 bases. Germline CDR1 reads MNHEY; CDR2 reads SVGEGT. The sequenced part of the CDR3 DNA is TGTGCCGGATCCCGGGGGGATGTGGCAGATACG. Residues: CAGSRGDVADT. The full CDR3 is CAGSRGDVADTQYF.

In the case of this clone: Sequencing ends 3 residues short of the CDR3 end; the germline J gene provides the rest. This chain joins TRBV7-6 and TRBJ2-7; TRBD2 aligns across 11 bases. V lost 3 bases and J lost 0; bases outside the gene matches: 1. Per germline, CDR1 SGHVS and CDR2 FNYEAQ. The CDR3 runs 15 residues. CDR3 protein: CASSFGTSGSYEQYF. The CDR3 DNA, read in part, is TGTGCCAGCAGCTTCGGGACTAGCGGCTCCTACGAG.

This clone was seen at least ten times. The read ends 3 residues early relative to the CDR3; the germline J gene fills the gap. This rearrangement joins TRBV4-2 to TRBJ2-1; 7 bases line up with TRBD1. The CDR3 runs to 15 residues. Germline CDR1 reads LGHNA; CDR2 reads YNFKEQ. V dropped 2 bases and J dropped 8; count of bases not matched to a gene: 9. CDR3 in amino acids: CASSQRDRLMDEQFF. Partial CDR3 DNA: TGTGCCAGCAGCCAACGGGACAGACTTATGGATGAG.

On this clone itself: The DNA ends 3 residues before the CDR3 does, and the rest of the CDR3 is filled in from the germline J gene. This sequence joins TRBV6-1 and TRBJ2-2, with D unresolved. CDR1 is MNHNS and CDR2 is SASEGT in the germline V gene. This CDR3 is 14 amino acids long. V gave up 4 bases and J gave up 6 bases, with 12 bases separating them. The part of the CDR3 DNA that was read is TGTGCCAGCAGTGCTCGCGGTGGATCCGGGGAG. This encodes CASSARGGSGE. The full-length CDR3 reads as CASSARGGSGELFF.

This clone was seen at least ten times. The read is 3 residues too short to cover the CDR3 end, so that end is filled in from the germline J gene. The V gene is TRBV5-4, the J gene TRBJ2-7; D possibly corresponds to TRBD2 (5 bases). The CDR3 has 15 amino acids. V was shortened by 4 bases and J by 0 bases, with 14 bases between the two germline ends. Germline V gene lookup returns CDR1 SGHNT and CDR2 YYREEE (reference sequence). This CDR3 reads CASSPQADLSYEQYF. CDR3 DNA (partial): TGTGCCAGCAGCCCACAAGCGGACCTCTCCTACGAG. The full variable domain, its missing parts supplied by reference TRBV5-4 and TRBJ2-7, is ETGVTQSPTHLIKTRGQQVTLRCSSQSGHNTVSWYQQALGQGPQFIFQYYREEENGRGNFPPRFSGLQFPNYSSELNVNALELDDSALYLCASSPQADLSYEQYFGPGTRLTVT.

As to this clone: The CDR3 end is not reached by the read, which stops 3 residues before it; the germline J gene fills it in. The V gene is TRBV7-2, the J gene TRBJ2-7; 8 nucleotides line up with TRBD2. Germline CDR1 SGHTA, CDR2 FQGNSA. The CDR3 contains 13 residues. With 5 bases clipped from V and 6 bases from J, the junction kept 6 bases outside the gene matches. This CDR3 is CASSAGTRSEQYF. CDR3 DNA (partial): TGTGCCAGCAGCGCCGGGACTAGGAGCGAG.

This clone counts as medium-sized (0.01 to 0.1%). The read comes to an end 3 residues before the CDR3 does, leaving the germline J gene to fill in the end. This rearrangement joins TRBV28 to TRBJ1-1; a possible D gene is TRBD1 (5 bases). This CDR3 is 12 amino acids long. CDR1 MDHEN and CDR2 SYDVKM come from the germline V gene. The CDR3 sequence is CASSSGWTKAFF. The covered CDR3 bases are TGTGCCAGCAGTTCAGGGTGGACTAAG.

The table lists this clone with many counts. The read falls 3 residues short of the CDR3 end, and the missing part is taken from the germline J gene. V usage is TRBV6-2 or TRBV6-3 and J usage is TRBJ2-6; D is possibly TRBD1 (6 bases). The CDR3 is made up of 15 amino acids. In germline, CDR1 is MNHEY, CDR2 SVGEGT. Trimming left V 4 bases short and J 2 bases short, with 9 bases between. The chain's CDR3 is CASSSTGTGANVLTF. CDR3 DNA (partial): TGTGCCAGCAGTTCAACAGGGACTGGGGCCAACGTC.

Notes on this clone: The read gets to within 3 residues of the CDR3 end, and the germline J gene fills in the rest. This chain uses TRBV7-2 with TRBJ2-1, with D possibly matching TRBD2 (5 bases). Germline lookup yields CDR1 SGHTA and CDR2 FQGNSA. The CDR3 consists of 14 residues. V was pared by 2 bases and J by 7 bases, with 12 bases between. CDR3 protein: CASSLTVGVNEQFF. CDR3 bases read: TGTGCCAGCAGCTTAACGGTCGGGGTTAATGAG.

This clone was seen only a few times. The read finishes 3 residues shy of the CDR3 end, and the germline J gene is used to complete it. V is TRBV19 and J is TRBJ2-1; TRBD2 matches at 8 bases. Germline V lookup: CDR1 LNHDA, CDR2 SQIVND (reference sequence). The CDR3 contains 16 residues. V lost 2 bases, J lost 2 bases, and 5 bases stayed unmatched. CDR3 sequence reads: CASSISREVAYNEQFF. Incomplete CDR3 DNA: TGTGCCAGTAGTATATCGCGGGAGGTCGCCTACAATGAG.

This clone was counted between two and nine times. The read terminates 3 residues ahead of where the CDR3 ends, so the germline J gene completes it. The J gene is TRBJ1-1, the V gene TRBV19; 7 bases align to TRBD1. The germline gives CDR1 LNHDA, CDR2 SQIVND (reference sequence). The CDR3 loop spans 13 amino acids. V was pared by 11 bases and J by 5 bases, with 11 bases of the junction left unmatched. CDR3 DNA, as far as it was read: TGTGCCTGGAGTGTTAACAGGGGAACTGAA. Encoded protein: CAWSVNRGTE. The CDR3, in full, reads CAWSVNRGTEAFF.

In regard to this clone: The CDR3 goes on 3 residues after the read ends, and that part is filled in from the germline J gene. V is TRBV5-1 and J is TRBJ2-3; 8 bases map to TRBD2. Germline-derived CDR1 and CDR2 are SGHRS and YFSETQ. V dropped 2 bases and J dropped 2; count of bases not matched to a gene: 13. The CDR3 totals 18 residues. The CDR3 sequence is CASSFVTSEPPATDTQYF. CDR3 bases read: TGCGCCAGCAGCTTCGTGACTAGCGAGCCGCCTGCCACAGATACG.

On this clone itself: The read comes to an end 3 residues before the CDR3 does, leaving the germline J gene to fill in the end. J is TRBJ2-1 and V is TRBV20-1; tentative D call: TRBD2 (5 bases). CDR3 length: 13 amino acids. CDR1 and CDR2 from the germline V gene are DFQATT and SNEGSKA (reference sequence). The V and J ends lost 4 bases and 5 bases respectively, with 12 bases between them. CDR3 sequence reads: CSANPSSDNEQFF. The CDR3 DNA, read in part, is TGCAGTGCTAACCCTAGCAGTGACAATGAG.

This clone came up many times. The covered CDR3 bases are TGTGCCAGCAGCCTCCGACAGGCAGAAAGCTCAGATACG. This encodes CASSLRQAESSDT. The CDR3 reads in full as CASSLRQAESSDTQYF. The gene calls are TRBV9 and TRBJ2-3, with D possibly matching TRBD1 (6 bases). The CDR3 goes on 3 residues after the read ends, and that part is filled in from the germline J gene. The V end lost 4 bases, the J end lost 4 bases, and 19 bases lay between the germline ends. The CDR3 has 16 amino acids. Germline assignment: CDR1 SGDLS and CDR2 YYNGEE. The full variable domain, its missing parts supplied by reference TRBV9 and TRBJ2-3, is DSGVTQTPKHLITATGQRVTLRCSPRSGDLSVYWYQQSLDQGLQFLIQYYNGEERAKGNILERFSAQQFPDLHSELNLSSLELGDSALYFCASSLRQAESSDTQYFGPGTRLTVL.